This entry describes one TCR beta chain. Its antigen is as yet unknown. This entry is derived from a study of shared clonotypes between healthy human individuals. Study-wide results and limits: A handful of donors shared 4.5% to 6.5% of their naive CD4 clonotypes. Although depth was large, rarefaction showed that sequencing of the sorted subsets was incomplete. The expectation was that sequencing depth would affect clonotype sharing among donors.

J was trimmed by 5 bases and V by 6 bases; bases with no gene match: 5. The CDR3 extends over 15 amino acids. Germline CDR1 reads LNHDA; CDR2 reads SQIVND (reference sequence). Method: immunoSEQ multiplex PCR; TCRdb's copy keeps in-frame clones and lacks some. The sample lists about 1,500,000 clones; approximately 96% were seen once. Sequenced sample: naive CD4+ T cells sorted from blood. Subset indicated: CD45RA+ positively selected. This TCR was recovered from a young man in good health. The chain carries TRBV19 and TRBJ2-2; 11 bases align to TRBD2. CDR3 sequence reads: CASSVLAGGTGELFF. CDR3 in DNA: TGTGCCAGTAGCGTGCTAGCGGGAGGAACCGGGGAGCTGTTTTTT.